A selection of T cell receptor beta chains follows, all from one sample in a study of cytomegalovirus exposure and HLA in healthy donors. This table comes from immunoSEQ multiplex PCR, and its TCRdb copy is limited to in-frame clones, with some not included. Of about 150,000 clones in the sample, approximately 80% are singletons; the top ten hold around 13%. Sequencing was performed on PBMCs. These TCRs come from a man younger than 40 in good health and CMV-seropositive. Both conserved end residues are part of each CDR3. The D gene is left open where the match is weak. Expanded clones get a size class; other rows say once, few or many, or leave the size out.

D	V	size	J	DNA	CDR3
.	TRBV28	.	TRBJ1-4	TGTGCCAGCAGTCCCTATCCATCCAGCGGGCGGGAAAAACTGTTTTTT	CASSPYPSSGREKLFF
.	TRBV6-6	.	TRBJ2-7	TGTGCCAGCAGTTACGGGCAGGCCCAGTACTTC	CASSYGQAQYF
TRBD2	TRBV6-6	.	TRBJ2-2	TGTGCCAGCAGTTACATAGGGCAGGGAGGGTCCGGGGAGCTGTTTTTT	CASSYIGQGGSGELFF
.	TRBV29-1	once	TRBJ1-5	TGCAGCGCTTCACGGGGGAGCAATCAGCCCCAGCATTTT	CSASRGSNQPQHF
TRBD1	TRBV25-1	.	TRBJ2-7	TGTGCCAGCAGTGAAGGGACAGCCCAGTACTTC	CASSEGTAQYF
TRBD1	TRBV7-3	.	TRBJ2-3	TGTGCCAGCAGCCCGGGACAGGGGGGCTCAGATACGCAGTATTTT	CASSPGQGGSDTQYF
.	TRBV9	.	TRBJ2-1	TGTGCCAGCAGCGTGTCGGGAAGCTCCTACAATGAGCAGTTCTTC	CASSVSGSSYNEQFF
TRBD2	TRBV5-1	.	TRBJ2-2	TGCGCCAGCAGCTGGCTAGCGGGAGGTTACACCGGGGAGCTGTTTTTT	CASSWLAGGYTGELFF
.	TRBV6-1	.	TRBJ1-5	TGTGCCAGCAAGGGGATTCCCAATCAGCCCCAGCATTTT	CASKGIPNQPQHF
.	TRBV19	.	TRBJ2-1	TGTGCCAGTAGTATAGAACGGGAGCAGTTCTTC	CASSIEREQFF
TRBD2	TRBV30	.	TRBJ2-1	TGTGCCTGGAGCCGCGATCTAGCGGGAGGAGATGAGCAGTTCTTC	CAWSRDLAGGDEQFF
.	TRBV15	.	TRBJ1-5	TGTGCCACCAGTCCAGAGCGTGCGGAAACCGGCAATCAGCCCCAGCATTTT	CATSPERAETGNQPQHF
TRBD1	TRBV5-6	.	TRBJ2-7	TGTGCCAGCAGCTTGGTAGGACAGGGCGGGGAGCAGTACTTC	CASSLVGQGGEQYF
TRBD1	TRBV2	.	TRBJ2-2	TGTGCCAGCAGTGAGAGACAGGGGATCACCGGGGAGCTGTTTTTT	CASSERQGITGELFF
.	TRBV6-1	.	TRBJ2-7	TGTGCCAGCACCGCGGGGCTGATCGTCTACGAGCAGTACTTC	CASTAGLIVYEQYF
.	TRBV27	.	TRBJ1-4	TGTGCCAGCAGTAGGGGCACTAATGAAAAACTGTTTTTT	CASSRGTNEKLFF
TRBD2	TRBV10-3	.	TRBJ2-1	TGTGCCATCAGTGAAAATAGCGGGCGAGCCTACAATGAGCAGTTCTTC	CAISENSGRAYNEQFF
TRBD1	TRBV6-5	.	TRBJ2-7	TGTGCCAGCAGAGGTCCGGGACAGGAGGTCTTC	CASRGPGQEVF
.	TRBV5-6	.	TRBJ2-3	TGTGCCAGCAGCCAAGGTCATTCGGGGTCTATAGCAGATACGCAGTATTTT	CASSQGHSGSIADTQYF
TRBD1	TRBV30	.	TRBJ1-3	TGTGCCTGGAACACAGGGGTCATAAACACCATATATTTT	CAWNTGVINTIYF
TRBD1	TRBV27	.	TRBJ1-3	TGTGCCAGCAGTTTGAGGGGGCCGAACTCGGGCTCTGGAAACACCATATATTTT	CASSLRGPNSGSGNTIYF
TRBD1	TRBV7-8	once	TRBJ1-4	TGTGCCAGCAGCCCTAGCCGGAGGGGGCCTTTAGAAAAACTGTTTTTT	CASSPSRRGPLEKLFF
TRBD2	TRBV5-6	.	TRBJ2-2	TGTGCCAGCAGCTCACTTCCTAGCGGCCCGTACACCGGGGAGCTGTTTTTT	CASSSLPSGPYTGELFF
.	TRBV9	.	TRBJ2-7	TGTGCCAGCAGCAACACAGGGACCCGCTACGAGCAGTACTTC	CASSNTGTRYEQYF
.	TRBV7-9	.	TRBJ2-7	TGTGCCAGCAGTAAGGCCGGGGCCTACGAGCAGTACTTC	CASSKAGAYEQYF
.	TRBV9	.	TRBJ2-3	TGTGCCAGCAGCCGGTGGCAGGGTGGGACAGATACGCAGTATTTT	CASSRWQGGTDTQYF
TRBD1	TRBV27	.	TRBJ1-2	TGTGCCAGCAGTCCGGGACAGGGTGGTCATGGCTACACCTTC	CASSPGQGGHGYTF
.	TRBV27	.	TRBJ1-1	TGTGCCAGCAGTCCGAGGACACCCCCGGGTCCTGAAGCTTTCTTT	CASSPRTPPGPEAFF
TRBD2	TRBV9	few	TRBJ2-1	TGTGCCAGCAGCGTAGGACAGACTAGCCGATACAATGAGCAGTTCTTC	CASSVGQTSRYNEQFF
TRBD1	TRBV12-5	.	TRBJ1-1	TGTGCTAGTGGTTTGGATACAGGGGGTCGGACTGAAGCTTTCTTT	CASGLDTGGRTEAFF
.	TRBV6-6	few	TRBJ1-4	TGTGCCAGCAGTTACCAGACAACTAATGAAAAACTGTTTTTT	CASSYQTTNEKLFF
.	TRBV6-1	.	TRBJ1-1	TGTGCCAGCAGTGACAGGGGCGTCACTGAAGCTTTCTTT	CASSDRGVTEAFF
TRBD2	TRBV5-1	.	TRBJ2-7	TGCGCCAGCAGCTTGGAGGGAGGGACGGTGACCTACGAGCAGTACTTC	CASSLEGGTVTYEQYF
.	TRBV5-5	.	TRBJ1-2	TGTGCCAGCAGCTCTGACATGAACTATGGCTACACCTTC	CASSSDMNYGYTF
.	TRBV10-3	.	TRBJ2-3	TGTGCCATCAGTGTAGACAGGACCACAGATACGCAGTATTTT	CAISVDRTTDTQYF
TRBD2	TRBV5-4	.	TRBJ2-7	TGTGCCAGCAGCATGACTAGCGGGGGGATCTACGAGCAGTACTTC	CASSMTSGGIYEQYF
TRBD1	TRBV18	.	TRBJ2-7	TGTGCCAGCTCACCACAGGGACAGTCCTACGAGCAGTACTTC	CASSPQGQSYEQYF
TRBD1	TRBV28	.	TRBJ1-1	TGTGCCAGCTCGACAGGGAGGCGTGAAGCTTTCTTT	CASSTGRREAFF
TRBD2	TRBV5-1	.	TRBJ2-7	TGCGCCAGCAGCCCAGCGGGGGCCTCCTACGAGCAGTACTTC	CASSPAGASYEQYF
.	TRBV11-2	.	TRBJ1-3	TGTGCCAGCAGCTATCAACAGGGTGTGTGGAACACCATATATTTT	CASSYQQGVWNTIYF
.	TRBV21-1	.	TRBJ2-3	TGTGCCAGCAGGAGACTAGTGACCCTAGAAGTTGGTACAGATACGCAGTATTTT	CASRRLVTLEVGTDTQYF
.	TRBV4-2	.	TRBJ1-6	TGTGCCAGCAGACGTGAGCAGGGGCAAAATTCACCCCTCCACTTT	CASRREQGQNSPLHF
TRBD1	TRBV6-5	once	TRBJ2-5	TGTGCCAGCTCCAGGGGGCGGGAGACCCAGTACTTC	CASSRGRETQYF
.	TRBV5-4	.	TRBJ2-7	TGTGCCAGCAGCCCGGCTGCGGAGAGCTCCTACGAGCAGTACTTC	CASSPAAESSYEQYF
.	TRBV10-3	few	TRBJ1-1	TGTGCCATCAGTGGAGCCGACATCCAATCTGAAGCTTTCTTT	CAISGADIQSEAFF
.	TRBV5-1	.	TRBJ1-1	TGCGCCAGCAGCTTCGTAGGAGTGAGGGACACTGAAGCTTTCTTT	CASSFVGVRDTEAFF
.	TRBV14	once	TRBJ1-1	TGTGCCAGCAGCCAAGAGCGGGGCTCCATGAACACTGAAGCTTTCTTT	CASSQERGSMNTEAFF
.	TRBV5-8	.	TRBJ2-1	TGTGCCAGCAGCTTGGCATTAACTACCGGAGGTGAGCAGTTCTTC	CASSLALTTGGEQFF
.	TRBV12-5	.	TRBJ1-1	TGTGCTAGTGGTGCTGGATTGCGGCAGGGAGCTTTCTTT	CASGAGLRQGAFF
TRBD2	TRBV7-3	.	TRBJ2-1	TGTGCCAGCAGCCTAGCGGGAGCTTCCTACAATGAGCAGTTCTTC	CASSLAGASYNEQFF
.	TRBV5-1	.	TRBJ2-1	TGCGCCAGCAGTAACGGCGGGGATCCTTCCTACAATGAGCAGTTCTTC	CASSNGGDPSYNEQFF
TRBD1	TRBV27	.	TRBJ2-3	TGTGCCAGCAGTTTTCAGGGGGCAAGCACAGATACGCAGTATTTT	CASSFQGASTDTQYF
.	TRBV4-2	.	TRBJ2-2	TGTGCCAGCAGCCAAATCGGAGGGGGCCGCGGGAACACCGGGGAGCTGTTTTTT	CASSQIGGGRGNTGELFF
TRBD1	TRBV2	.	TRBJ2-7	TGTGCCAGCAGGATTCGGACAGGACTTACGATCGAGCAGTACTTC	CASRIRTGLTIEQYF
TRBD2	TRBV11-2	.	TRBJ2-5	TGTGCCAGCAGCTTAGATACTGCGGGAGGGGGAGAGACCCAGTACTTC	CASSLDTAGGGETQYF
.	TRBV5-4	.	TRBJ2-5	TGTGCCAGCAGCTCGGACGGGGGCCAAGAGACCCAGTACTTC	CASSSDGGQETQYF
.	TRBV28	.	TRBJ2-7	TGTGCCAGCGGCACCCCCTACGAGCAGTACTTC	CASGTPYEQYF
.	TRBV14	.	TRBJ2-5	TGTGCCAGCAGCGTACAAGAGACCCAGTACTTC	CASSVQETQYF
TRBD2	TRBV28	.	TRBJ2-1	TGTGCCAGCAGTTTTAGCCTGGGAGGGAATGAGCAGTTCTTC	CASSFSLGGNEQFF